The rows below give T cell receptor beta chains drawn from one sample of a study of CD8 T cells in Susac syndrome. Via MiXCR, TCRdb re-called the immunoSEQ multiplex PCR reads, giving one row per CDR3 protein. Here the sample spans around 200,000 distinct CDR3 sequences, approximately 95% being singletons. Material for sequencing was CD4+ T cells from PBMCs. The receptor source for this set is a human donor with Susac syndrome. The CDR3 runs from the conserved cysteine through the conserved F or W. A D gene is named only where the DNA matches it firmly.

D gene: .
J gene: TRBJ2-2
V gene: TRBV7-3
CDR3 DNA: TGTGCCAGCAGCTTAATAGGTGGGGTCAACACCGGGGAGCTGTTTTTT
CDR3 protein: CASSLIGGVNTGELFF

D gene: TRBD1
J gene: TRBJ2-3
V gene: TRBV7-9
CDR3 DNA: TGTGCCAGCAGGGTGACAGGGAGCACAGATACGCAGTATTTT
CDR3 protein: CASRVTGSTDTQYF

D gene: TRBD1
J gene: TRBJ1-5
V gene: TRBV20-1
CDR3 DNA: TGCAGTGCTAGTGGGACGACAGGGCATCAGCCCCAGCATTTT
CDR3 protein: CSASGTTGHQPQHF

D gene: .
J gene: TRBJ2-3
V gene: TRBV30
CDR3 DNA: TGTGCCTGGAGTGTATTAGCTTTTACTTCAGATACGCAGTATTTT
CDR3 protein: CAWSVLAFTSDTQYF

D gene: TRBD2
J gene: TRBJ2-3
V gene: TRBV7-3
CDR3 DNA: TGTGCCAGCAGCTCAACTCCAACTAGCGGAACAGATACGCAGTATTTT
CDR3 protein: CASSSTPTSGTDTQYF

D gene: .
J gene: TRBJ1-1
V gene: TRBV6-6
CDR3 DNA: TGTGCCAGCAGTTTAGTTTTCGATGGGACTGAAGCTTTCTTT
CDR3 protein: CASSLVFDGTEAFF

D gene: TRBD1
J gene: TRBJ1-5
V gene: TRBV30
CDR3 DNA: TGTGCCAGCACAGGGGTAAAGGGCAATCAGCCCCAGCATTTT
CDR3 protein: CASTGVKGNQPQHF

D gene: .
J gene: TRBJ1-1
V gene: TRBV9
CDR3 DNA: TGTGCCAGCAGCGTAGGGGCAGGACTGAACACTGAAGCTTTCTTT
CDR3 protein: CASSVGAGLNTEAFF

D gene: .
J gene: TRBJ1-5
V gene: TRBV20-1
CDR3 DNA: TGCAGTGCTAGAGAAGGGTCAGCTAATCAGCCCCAGCATTTT
CDR3 protein: CSAREGSANQPQHF

D gene: .
J gene: TRBJ2-1
V gene: TRBV6-1
CDR3 DNA: TGTGCCAGCAAACAGAACAATGAGCAGTTCTTC
CDR3 protein: CASKQNNEQFF

D gene: TRBD1
J gene: TRBJ1-2
V gene: TRBV27
CDR3 DNA: TGTGCCAGTTCCCGAGGGACAGCAAGCTATGGCTACACCTTC
CDR3 protein: CASSRGTASYGYTF

D gene: .
J gene: TRBJ2-5
V gene: TRBV27
CDR3 DNA: TGTGCCAGCAGTCCAATCCGGGGACGAGAGACCCAGTACTTC
CDR3 protein: CASSPIRGRETQYF